The 23 T cell receptor beta chains below were found in one sample sequenced in a study of molecular identifiers for immune sequencing clone quantification. TCRdb re-analysed the PCR reads in MiXCR, keeping a single row per CDR3 protein. Here the sample spans about 630,000 distinct CDR3 sequences, 25% being singletons. The sequencing sample was made of naive CD8+ T cells from blood, with Jurkat cell RNA spiked in. Subset denoted: FACS-sorted CD8+CD4-CCR7+CD45RA+ naive T cells. Source of these receptors: a human donor in good health. Some libraries in this study had Jurkat cell RNA spiked in.

The gene calls are TRBV2 and TRBJ2-7; 7 bases agree with TRBD1. CDR1 is SNHLY and CDR2 is FYNNEI in the germline V gene. Trimming at V came to 3 bases and at J to 6 bases, leaving 8 bases not matched to a gene. The CDR3 covers 14 residues. The CDR3 region has the DNA TGTGCCAGCAGTGATCCCGGACAGGCTATCGAGCAGTACTTC. Amino acids: CASSDPGQAIEQYF.

Concerning this clonotype: A much larger clonotype is one base distant, so this may be a read error. The chain combines TRBV6-5 with TRBJ1-1; possible D gene TRBD1, 5 bases. The V gene's germline CDR1 is MNHEY and CDR2 SVGAGI. The CDR3 is 15 residues long. CDR3 residues: CTSSYSWTPNTEAFF. The CDR3 DNA reads as TGTACCAGCAGTTACTCGTGGACACCGAACACTGAAGCTTTCTTT.

This clonotype has only a few counts. A read error may explain this, as a much larger clone is one base away. This chain joins TRBV11-3 and TRBJ2-7, with 11 bases fitting TRBD1. Trimming at V came to 5 bases and at J to 5 bases, leaving 2 bases not matched to a gene. Germline CDR1 SGHNT, CDR2 YENEEA. The CDR3 sequence is 13 residues long. CDR3 loop: CASSGQGADEQYF. CDR3 coding DNA: TGTGCCAGCAGCGGACAGGGGGCCGACGAGCAGTACTTC.

The CDR3 DNA follows: TGTGCCAGCACCCCGGGCGGGGGGGGATTGTACGAGCAGTACTTC. Protein product: CASTPGGGGLYEQYF. The J gene is TRBJ2-7, the V gene TRBV7-9, with 9 positions matching TRBD2. The CDR3 is 15 amino acids. Germline CDR1 and CDR2: SEHNR and FQNEAQ (reference sequence). With V trimmed by 7 bases and J by 4 bases, 11 bases remained unmatched.

The V and J genes are TRBV14 and TRBJ2-7; D is ambiguous. The germline V gene has CDR1 SGHDN and CDR2 FVKESK. Trimming pared 0 bases from V and 5 bases from J, leaving 11 bases between. The CDR3 runs 14 residues. For the CDR3, the DNA is TGTGCCAGCAGCCAAGATTTTTACCCACACGAGCAGTACTTC. It translates to CASSQDFYPHEQYF.

This clonotype occurred many times. This chain links TRBV7-8 with TRBJ2-1; D uncertain. V lost 2 bases and J lost 4, with 12 bases in between. The germline CDR1 and CDR2 sequences are SGHVS and FQNEAQ. CDR3 length equals 15 residues. CDR3 sequence reads: CASSLRDPLYNEQFF. The CDR3 coding sequence is TGTGCCAGCAGCTTAAGAGACCCCCTGTACAATGAGCAGTTCTTC.

The table lists this clonotype with a count of one. One end of the junction varies from germline; a read error may be responsible. The chain employs TRBV27 and TRBJ1-2; 8 positions match TRBD1. The CDR3 runs to 14 residues. Germline assignment: CDR1 MNHEY and CDR2 SMNVEV (reference sequence). CDR3 nucleotide sequence: TGTGCCAGCGGTTTATATCAGGGGGCGCCGGGCTACACCTTC. Amino acid sequence: CASGLYQGAPGYTF.

The V call is TRBV7-9, the J call TRBJ2-1; D is undetermined. Germline V gene data show CDR1 as SEHNR and CDR2 as FQNEAQ (reference sequence). The CDR3 runs 14 residues. Between the trimmed V and J ends, which lost 4 bases and 7 bases, there was a span of 14 bases. The CDR3 DNA sequence: TGTGCCAGCAGCTCGACCAGTTCCGGGAATGAGCAGTTCTTC. This gives the protein CASSSTSSGNEQFF. The full variable domain, its missing parts supplied by reference TRBV7-9 and TRBJ2-1, is DTGVSQNPRHKITKRGQNVTFRCDPISEHNRLYWYRQTLGQGPEFLTYFQNEAQLEKSRLLSDRFSAERPKGSFSTLEIQRTEQGDSAMYLCASSSTSSGNEQFFGPGTRLTVL.

For this clonotype: The CDR3 end shows no conserved phenylalanine or tryptophan, and so a read error is likely. The chain uses TRBV6-2 or TRBV6-3 and TRBJ1-5; D is uncertain. CDR3 length equals 14 residues. The V and J ends lost 2 bases and 0 bases respectively, with 5 bases between them. Germline V lookup: CDR1 MNHEY, CDR2 SVGEGT. The CDR3, as DNA: TGTGCCAGCAGTTACAGATATAGCAATCAGCCCCAGCATTCT. Its translation is CASSYRYSNQPQHS.

This clonotype came up a few times. CDR3 nucleotides: TGTGCCACCAGCAGAACCGGGACTAGCGACTACGAGCAGTACTTC. It codes for CATSRTGTSDYEQYF. V usage is TRBV15 and J usage is TRBJ2-7; TRBD2 matches 10 bases. With 2 bases clipped from V and 3 bases from J, the junction kept 4 bases outside the gene matches. CDR1 and CDR2 (germline): LNHNV, YYDKDF (reference sequence). This CDR3 is 15 amino acids long.

The J gene is TRBJ1-1, the V gene TRBV18; a weak D match, TRBD1 (5 bases). The germline CDR1 and CDR2 sequences are KGHSH and LQKENI. CDR3 length: 13 amino acids. V lost 4 bases and J lost 2, with 8 bases in between. CDR3 DNA: TGTGCCAGCTCACAGGGGTATAACACTGAAGCTTTCTTT. Translation: CASSQGYNTEAFF.

The chain has TRBV11-2 and TRBJ2-7; either TRBD1 or TRBD2 may supply D (5 bases each). Germline V gives CDR1 SGHAT, CDR2 FQNNGV. V was shortened by 5 bases and J by 4 bases, with 18 bases between the two germline ends. The CDR3 contains 15 residues. CDR3 protein: CASSIGTLGVYEQYF. CDR3 DNA sequence: TGTGCCAGCAGCATCGGGACCCTCGGTGTATACGAGCAGTACTTC.

As regards this clonotype: A read error is possible here, since a much larger clone lies one base away. The V gene is TRBV20-1, the J gene TRBJ2-7; D perhaps matches TRBD1 (6 bases). V gave up 6 bases and J gave up 2 bases, with 14 bases separating them. Germline loops: CDR1 DFQATT, CDR2 SNEGSKA (reference sequence). The CDR3 has 13 amino acids. The CDR3 protein is CSAVGTGPYEQYF. The CDR3 DNA follows: TGCAGTGCCGTGGGAACAGGGCCCTACGAGCAGTACTTC.

At least ten counts were recorded for this clonotype. This sequence joins TRBV15 and TRBJ2-2; the D gene is possibly TRBD2 (5 bases). The ends were cut back, 5 bases at V and 1 base at J, with 14 bases in the middle. Germline values: CDR1 LNHNV, CDR2 YYDKDF (reference sequence). The CDR3 spans 16 residues. The CDR3 nucleotides are TGTGCCACCAGCTCTCGTCGGGGTTGGAACACCGGGGAGCTGTTTTTT. This encodes CATSSRRGWNTGELFF.

About this clonotype itself: The germline gene is not matched at one end of the junction; a read error may be the cause. The chain links TRBV6-6 to TRBJ1-1; no definite D call. CDR3 length: 13 amino acids. In germline, CDR1 is MNHNY, CDR2 SVGAGI (reference sequence). CDR3 in DNA: TGTGCCAGCAGTTACGATCGGAACACTAAAGCTTTCTTT. It encodes CASSYDRNTKAFF.

V is TRBV27 and J is TRBJ2-7, with D perhaps TRBD2 (6 bases). This CDR3 has 14 amino acids. Germline V gives CDR1 MNHEY, CDR2 SMNVEV (reference sequence). Between the trimmed V and J ends, which lost 2 bases and 2 bases, there was a span of 10 bases. CDR3 sequence (DNA): TGTGCCAGCAGTTTAATTAGCGGCGCCTACGAGCAGTACTTC. Protein product: CASSLISGAYEQYF.

Remarks on this clonotype: A much bigger clone sits one base away, suggesting this may be a read error. This likely comes from a read error, as the CDR3 has no conserved phenylalanine or tryptophan at its end. This chain uses TRBV6-2 or TRBV6-3 with TRBJ1-1, with D maybe TRBD1 (6 bases). In germline, CDR1 is MNHEY, CDR2 SVGEGT. This CDR3 is 14 amino acids long. With 5 bases removed from V and 2 bases from J, the gap between germline ends came to 12 bases. The CDR3 loop is CASSQGTLNTEAFS. The CDR3, as DNA: TGTGCCAGCAGTCAAGGGACACTTAACACTGAAGCTTTCTCT.

This clonotype was observed many times. This chain links TRBV5-4 with TRBJ2-2, with D uncertain. The CDR3 consists of 11 residues. Trimming stripped 5 bases from V and 8 bases from J, with 7 bases between. The germline V gene encodes CDR1 SGHNT and CDR2 YYREEE (reference sequence). The CDR3 coding sequence is TGTGCCAGCAGTCGTGGGGGGGAGCTGTTTTTT. Translation gives CASSRGGELFF.

This clonotype came up many times. The chain recombines TRBV7-9 with TRBJ2-6; the D call may be TRBD1 or TRBD2 (6 bases each). This CDR3 is built from 18 residues. The V gene's germline CDR1 is SEHNR and CDR2 FQNEAQ (reference sequence). Deletions cut 1 base from V and 3 bases from J, with 16 bases between. The CDR3 is CASSLVPGAGLGANVLTF. The CDR3 nucleotides are TGTGCCAGCAGCTTAGTTCCGGGGGCCGGACTTGGGGCCAACGTCCTGACTTTC.

This clonotype came up many times. The chain couples TRBV7-9 to TRBJ1-1; D not certain. V gave up 1 base and J gave up 3 bases, with 12 bases separating them. CDR3 length: 15 residues. The germline V gene has CDR1 SEHNR and CDR2 FQNEAQ (reference sequence). In nucleotides, the CDR3 is TGTGCCAGCAGCTTAGTCCAGTTCCTCTACACTGAAGCTTTCTTT. The encoded protein is CASSLVQFLYTEAFF.

The table lists this clonotype with a few counts. The chain couples TRBV3-1 to TRBJ1-6; TRBD1 might be the D (5 bases). The V and J ends lost 0 bases and 6 bases respectively, with 9 bases between them. Germline CDR1 is LGHDT and CDR2 is YNNKEL (reference sequence). The CDR3 extends over 15 amino acids. The CDR3: CASSQDFGGNSPLHF. CDR3 DNA: TGTGCCAGCAGCCAAGATTTCGGGGGTAATTCACCCCTCCACTTT.

V usage is TRBV2 and J usage is TRBJ2-3, with D possibly called TRBD1 or TRBD2 (5 bases each). CDR1 and CDR2 from the germline V gene are SNHLY and FYNNEI. The V end lost 6 bases, the J end lost 2 bases, and 15 bases lay between the germline ends. The CDR3 contains 15 residues. The CDR3 DNA reads as TGTGCCAGCAGCGGGGCAGAGAGGGACACAGATACGCAGTATTTT. Protein product: CASSGAERDTDTQYF.

The chain uses TRBV6-2 or TRBV6-3 and TRBJ2-3; 7 bases align to TRBD2. Germline CDR1 and CDR2: MNHEY and SVGEGT. The V and J ends lost 0 bases and 0 bases, in that order; junction bases with no gene match: 3. The CDR3 is 16 amino acids. The CDR3 DNA reads as TGTGCCAGCAGTTACTCTGCGGGGGATAGCACAGATACGCAGTATTTT. Translating it yields CASSYSAGDSTDTQYF.